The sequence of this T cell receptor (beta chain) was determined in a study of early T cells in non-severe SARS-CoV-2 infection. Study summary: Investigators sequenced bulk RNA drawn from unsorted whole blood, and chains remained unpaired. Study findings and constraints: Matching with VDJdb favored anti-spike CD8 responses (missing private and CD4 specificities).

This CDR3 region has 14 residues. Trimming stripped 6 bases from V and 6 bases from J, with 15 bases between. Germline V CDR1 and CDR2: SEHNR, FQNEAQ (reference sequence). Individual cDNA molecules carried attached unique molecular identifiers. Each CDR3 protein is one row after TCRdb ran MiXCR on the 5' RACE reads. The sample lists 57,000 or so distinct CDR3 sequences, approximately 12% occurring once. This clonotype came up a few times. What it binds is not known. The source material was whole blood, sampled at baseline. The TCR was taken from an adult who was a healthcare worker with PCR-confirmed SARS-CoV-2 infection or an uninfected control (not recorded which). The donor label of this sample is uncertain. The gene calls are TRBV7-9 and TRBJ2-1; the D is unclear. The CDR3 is CASSLPGRANEQFF. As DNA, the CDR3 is TGTGCCAGCAGTCTCCCAGGTCGGGCCAATGAGCAGTTCTTC.